Below, one TCR beta chain is given with its context. The specificity of this receptor is unknown. Base qualities were left out, and no much larger clone turns up one base away. V is clipped by 4 bases and J by 0 bases, and the sequence between their germline boundaries is 22 bases long. Reading the germline V gene gives CDR1 SQVTM and CDR2 ANQGSEA. Including cysteine and phenylalanine, the CDR3 has 17 amino acids. The CDR3 DNA has 51 bases and is translated from base 1. This entry is derived from a study of blood T cells in healthy people across ages (dated by TCRdb to 2013 to 2016). For the wider study: In model experiments, template switching captured about one uniquely barcoded TCR beta cDNA molecule for every two T cells. The study measured age-related changes in TCR beta repertoire diversity using deep sequencing normalized with unique cDNA molecular identifiers. Donors were grouped into four age groups: young (average 16 years), middle-aged (less than 40), aged (around 60) and long-lived (around 80). To avoid experimental bias, donors of different ages were spread randomly across the sequencing lanes. Using the same blood draw, the study looked at two additional independent replicas of 1 million unique cDNA reads for two donors, one aged 18 to 30 and the other aged 80 or older. The paper as a whole reports these results and caveats: Total diversity estimates from one million sequenced T cells were considered lower bounds and underestimates. Observed TCR beta diversity per million T cells fell roughly linearly with age, and a significant reduction was already apparent by age approximately 41. The long-lived group showed more naive CD4+ T cells, fewer expanded clones and increased TCR diversity than the aged group, suggesting age selection. Since profiling was done on bulk unsorted PBMCs, naive and antigen-experienced compartments could not be conclusively compared. There was a strong correlation between observed TCR beta diversity and the percentage of naive T cells measured by flow cytometry. Because the CMV infection status of the donors was unknown, age-related changes in expanded clonotypes may potentially have been confounded.

The library was made by 5' RACE. The data were produced on an Illumina HiSeq 2500. A second roughly 6 to 12 cycle PCR used a sample-barcoded 5' primer and a J-beta primer mix. A unique molecular identifier was introduced onto each TCR beta cDNA molecule by a template-switch 5' adaptor carrying 12 random nucleotides. Each sample yielded at least 3 million CDR3-containing paired-end reads. The Mint cDNA synthesis kit, primed by a TRBC-specific oligonucleotide, was used to synthesize first-strand cDNA from all RNA. Following uracil-DNA glycosylase treatment, all cDNA underwent a first 18-cycle PCR with the universal primers M1SS and BC2_uni_R. The study's processing was this. Normalization of each sample was performed by random selection of 1 million high-quality reads, each carrying a distinct molecular identifier. Reads sharing molecular identifiers were discarded rather than binned into consensus sequences. MiTCR, set to a Q25 quality threshold and the strictest error-elimination algorithm, was used for CDR3 identification, clonotype clustering and error correction. A nonparametric unseen species model with Euler transformation was used to estimate a lower bound on total TCR beta diversity. TCRdb applied fastp at Q25 and MiXCR to the public reads, then kept only in-frame beta chains. Rows merge per CDR3 protein into single entries with the most common DNA and genes. The V and J calls and clone size come from TCRdb's table, not from the authors' own analysis. Recorded for this sample are 1,300,000 or so distinct CDR3 sequences; roughly 59% of them occurred a single time. The top ten constitute 6.7% of the sample.

The approximately 40 donors, aged about 6 to 95 years, were systemically healthy Caucasian individuals from Russia. Approximately 10 milliliters of peripheral blood were collected from each donor into EDTA-treated Vacutainer tubes. Ficoll-Paque density-gradient centrifugation was used to isolate PBMCs, with at least 6 million obtained per sample. Trizol reagent was used to extract total RNA from PBMCs, with at least 5.5 micrograms per sample. For every donor, flow cytometry on a PBMC aliquot measured the percentage of naive CD45RAhigh/CD27high T cells. The chain uses TRBV29-1 and TRBJ2-7; TRBD1 is a possible D gene, resting on 5 matching bases. The clonotype originates from a man aged 18 to 29 in good health. What was sequenced was blood. The nucleotide sequence is TGCAGCGTTGTATCCGATCGGCGGACACCAAGCTCCTACGAGCAGTACTTC. Translated, it gives CSVVSDRRTPSSYEQYF.